These 10 T cell receptor beta chains originate from one sample sequenced in a study of blood T cell repertoires in COVID-19. This table comes from immunoSEQ multiplex PCR, and its TCRdb copy is limited to in-frame clones, with some not included. The sample records 250,000 or so clones, roughly 86% being singletons. Sequences were obtained from peripheral blood. The receptors come from a man between 40 and 49 years old with active or convalescent COVID-19.

CDR3 sequence reads: CASSNKGQEFF. DNA of the CDR3: TGTGCCAGCAGCAATAAGGGACAGGAGTTCTTC. The genes are TRBV5-4 and TRBJ2-1; 8 bases map to TRBD1. Germline V gives CDR1 SGHNT, CDR2 YYREEE (reference sequence). This CDR3 contains 11 residues. Trimming removed 4 bases from V and 14 bases from J; junction bases left unmatched: 5.

This chain links TRBV19 with TRBJ2-1; 15 bases are a match to TRBD2. The CDR3 has 21 amino acids. The germline gives CDR1 LNHDA, CDR2 SQIVND (reference sequence). Unmatched junction bases numbered 14, after V lost 5 bases and J lost 0 bases. The DNA of the CDR3 is TGTGCCAGTAGTCCCAGACTTGGACTAGCGGGGGGGAAAAGCTCCTACAATGAGCAGTTCTTC. It yields the protein CASSPRLGLAGGKSSYNEQFF.

The chain is built from TRBV28 and TRBJ1-1; 7 bases line up with TRBD1. Germline V gene sequence: CDR1 MDHEN, CDR2 SYDVKM. There are 14 residues in the CDR3. The V and J ends lost 5 bases and 1 base, in that order; junction bases with no gene match: 4. The DNA of the CDR3 is TGTGCCAGCAGTGCACAGGGGAAGAACACTGAAGCTTTCTTT. It yields the protein CASSAQGKNTEAFF.

The rearrangement links TRBV13 to TRBJ1-1; D unresolved. Trimming shortened V by 7 bases and J by 8 bases, and 14 bases separated the two germline ends. The CDR3 runs to 12 residues. Germline CDR1 reads PRHDT; CDR2 reads FYEKMQ (reference sequence). This chain's CDR3 is CASTPGIGEAFF. CDR3 in DNA: TGTGCCAGCACCCCGGGGATTGGCGAAGCTTTCTTT.

V gene TRBV27 combines with J gene TRBJ2-1, with 7 bases that match TRBD2. The germline CDR1 and CDR2 sequences are MNHEY and SMNVEV (reference sequence). V lost 7 bases, J lost 0 bases, and 12 bases stayed unmatched. The CDR3 runs 17 residues. The CDR3 DNA is TGTGCCAGCACCTCCATAATTGGCGGGAGCTCCTACAATGAGCAGTTCTTC. Residues: CASTSIIGGSSYNEQFF.

The chain joins TRBV15 to TRBJ2-5; the D is unclear. The ends were cut back, 3 bases at V and 6 bases at J, with 5 bases in the middle. The CDR3 sequence is 11 residues long. Germline assignment: CDR1 LNHNV and CDR2 YYDKDF (reference sequence). This chain's CDR3 is CATSSTQTQYF. CDR3 coding DNA: TGTGCCACCAGCAGTACACAGACCCAGTACTTC.

The rearrangement uses TRBV24-1 and TRBJ2-2; 8 bases agree with TRBD2. The CDR3 is 17 amino acids. Germline CDR1 KGHDR, CDR2 SFDVKD. Trimming removed 3 bases from V and 1 base from J; junction bases left unmatched: 6. CDR3 nucleotide sequence: TGTGCCACCAGTGATGGCGTGGCGGGAGGGAACACCGGGGAGCTGTTTTTT. This encodes CATSDGVAGGNTGELFF.

This chain uses TRBV6-1 with TRBJ1-6; 10 bases agree with TRBD1. The germline gives CDR1 MNHNS, CDR2 SASEGT. The junction had 4 bases not matched to a gene; V was cut back by 2 bases and J by 9 bases. This CDR3 has 15 residues. The DNA for the CDR3 is TGTGCCAGCAGTGAATTGGGGACAGGGGTTTCACCCCTCCACTTT. This translates into CASSELGTGVSPLHF.

The chain uses TRBV12-5 and TRBJ2-5, with TRBD1 identical over 8 bases. Trimming removed 5 bases from V and 1 base from J; junction bases left unmatched: 6. The V gene's germline CDR1 is LGHNT and CDR2 FRNRAP. This CDR3 spans 15 amino acids. The CDR3 spells CASGLRQGLQETQYF. The DNA of the CDR3 is TGTGCTAGTGGTCTACGACAGGGGCTCCAAGAGACCCAGTACTTC.

The chain couples TRBV9 to TRBJ2-1, with D tentatively TRBD1 (6 bases). The CDR3 contains 13 residues. Germline values: CDR1 SGDLS, CDR2 YYNGEE. V lost 3 bases to trimming and J lost 10 bases, with 14 bases between them. The CDR3 loop is CASSAYQGSEQFF. Here the CDR3 DNA reads TGTGCCAGCAGCGCCTATCAGGGGAGCGAGCAGTTCTTC.